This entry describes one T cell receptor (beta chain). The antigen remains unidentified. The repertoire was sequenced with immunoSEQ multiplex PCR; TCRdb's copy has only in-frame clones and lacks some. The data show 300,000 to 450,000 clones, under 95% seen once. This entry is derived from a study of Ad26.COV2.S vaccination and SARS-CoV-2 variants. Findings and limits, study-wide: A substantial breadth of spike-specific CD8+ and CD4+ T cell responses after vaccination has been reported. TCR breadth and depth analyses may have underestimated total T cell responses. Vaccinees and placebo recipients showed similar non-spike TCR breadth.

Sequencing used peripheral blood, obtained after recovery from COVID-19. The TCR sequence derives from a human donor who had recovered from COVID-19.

CDR3 protein: CASSRLGGSEAFF. Written as DNA, the CDR3 is TGCGCCAGCTCGCGGTTGGGGGGATCTGAAGCTTTCTTT. This chain links TRBV10-2 with TRBJ1-1, with D perhaps matching TRBD1 (5 bases). CDR3 length equals 13 residues. The germline V gene has CDR1 WSHSY and CDR2 SAAADI. V lost 8 bases and J 6 bases, leaving 16 bases between the germline ends.